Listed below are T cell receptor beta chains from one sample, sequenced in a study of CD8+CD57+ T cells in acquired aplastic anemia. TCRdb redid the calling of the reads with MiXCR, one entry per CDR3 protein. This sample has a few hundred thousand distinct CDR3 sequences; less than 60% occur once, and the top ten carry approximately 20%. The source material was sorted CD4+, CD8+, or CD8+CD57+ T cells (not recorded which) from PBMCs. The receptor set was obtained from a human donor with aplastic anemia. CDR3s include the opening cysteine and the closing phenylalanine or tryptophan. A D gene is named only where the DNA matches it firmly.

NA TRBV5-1 CASSFGNTNTEAFF
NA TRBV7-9 CASSSRYPPRPRQWAGNTIYF
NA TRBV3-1 CASSQGGGLGNSSLHF
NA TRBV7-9 CASSPHRALRNSPLHF
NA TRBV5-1 CASSQYGAGDYEQYF
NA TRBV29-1 CSVVWGGAADTQYF
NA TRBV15 CATSRARGRGYMNTEAFF
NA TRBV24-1 CATSDRGGDSPLHF
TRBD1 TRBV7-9 CASSLDRGGGETQYF
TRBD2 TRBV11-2 CASSLVGGGAYEQYF
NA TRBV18 CASSSDFQETQYF
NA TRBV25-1 CASSELESSYNSPLHF
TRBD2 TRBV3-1 CVSSQEGLAGGPTGELFF
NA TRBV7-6 CASSLGGGAGAFF
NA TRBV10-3 CAISDKRRQTWWYNEQFF